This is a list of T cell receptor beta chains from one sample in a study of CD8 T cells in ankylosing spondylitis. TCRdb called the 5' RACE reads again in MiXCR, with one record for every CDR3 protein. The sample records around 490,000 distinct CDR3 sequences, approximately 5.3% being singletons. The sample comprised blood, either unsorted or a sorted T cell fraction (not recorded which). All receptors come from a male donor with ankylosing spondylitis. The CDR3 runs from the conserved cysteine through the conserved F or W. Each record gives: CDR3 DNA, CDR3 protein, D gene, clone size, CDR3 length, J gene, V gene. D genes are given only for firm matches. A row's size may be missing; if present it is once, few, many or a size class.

TGTGCCAGCAGCTTGGCTAGCGGGAGCGGGGAGCTGTTTTTT	CASSLASGSGELFF	TRBD2	few	14	TRBJ2-2	TRBV5-6
TGTGCCAGCAGCCGCGGGACAGCTTCCTACGAGCAGTACTTC	CASSRGTASYEQYF	.	many	14	TRBJ2-7	TRBV7-2
TGTGCCAGCAGCGCGGGGGCGCCGCACACTGAAGCTCTCTTT	CASSAGAPHTEALF	.	.	14	TRBJ1-1	TRBV21-1
TGCGCCAGCAGTGAGTCGAGATCCGGGGAGCTGTTTTTT	CASSESRSGELFF	.	.	13	TRBJ2-2	TRBV10-2
TGTGCCAGCAGAAGACGAGAGGGATGGGACACCGGGGAGCTGTTTTTT	CASRRREGWDTGELFF	.	few	16	TRBJ2-2	TRBV2
TGCAGTTGCCAGAGGGTTACCTACGAGCAGTACTTC	CSCQRVTYEQYF	.	many	12	TRBJ2-7	TRBV20-1
TGTGCCAGCAGTACACAGACAGGCTCCTACGAGCAGTACTTC	CASSTQTGSYEQYF	.	many	14	TRBJ2-7	TRBV6-1
TGTGCCAGCAGCCAGACAGGTTTGGGCACTGAAGCTTTCTTT	CASSQTGLGTEAFF	.	many	14	TRBJ1-1	TRBV25-1
TGTGCCACCAGTGAAGTGGACGGACGAGGTAATGAAAAACTGTTTTTT	CATSEVDGRGNEKLFF	.	many	16	TRBJ1-4	TRBV24-1
TGCAGTGCTAGAGAGTGGCAGCGGGGCTACAATGAGCAGTTCTTC	CSAREWQRGYNEQFF	TRBD2	many	15	TRBJ2-1	TRBV20-1
TGCGCCAGCAGCTTGGGGACTAGCGGGCAGTTCTTC	CASSLGTSGQFF	TRBD2	.	12	TRBJ2-1	TRBV5-1
TGTGCCAGCAGCGTTGACAGGGGCCCCTACGAGCAGTACTTC	CASSVDRGPYEQYF	TRBD1	many	14	TRBJ2-7	TRBV7-6
TGCGCCAGCAGCTTGTTGGGAGAGTACACTGAAGCTTTCTTT	CASSLLGEYTEAFF	.	.	14	TRBJ1-1	TRBV5-1
TGCAGCGTTGGACAGGGGTTCGATGAGCAGTTCTTC	CSVGQGFDEQFF	TRBD1	many	12	TRBJ2-1	TRBV29-1
TGTGCCAGCAGCCAAGATAGAACGTGGGAGAGAAACCGTCCTTCTCGCTACACCTTC	CASSQDRTWERNRPSRYTF	.	many	19	TRBJ1-2	TRBV14
TGTGCCAGCAGCCAGGGACAGGGGAACTATGGCTACACCTTC	CASSQGQGNYGYTF	TRBD1	many	14	TRBJ1-2	TRBV7-2
TGCAGCGTTGTGGGGGCCGTTGGGCCTGGAAACACCATATATTTT	CSVVGAVGPGNTIYF	.	many	15	TRBJ1-3	TRBV29-1
TGTGCCAGCAGCCCCAAGAACACCGGGGAGCTGTTTTTT	CASSPKNTGELFF	.	many	13	TRBJ2-2	TRBV7-2
TGTGCCAGCAGGCGGACAGGTGAGGGCACTGAAGCTTTCTTT	CASRRTGEGTEAFF	TRBD1	many	14	TRBJ1-1	TRBV12-3/TRBV12-4
TGTGCCACCAGCAGAGATGGCAGGGGGTCCACTGAAGCTTTCTTT	CATSRDGRGSTEAFF	TRBD1	many	15	TRBJ1-1	TRBV15
TGTGCCAGCAGCTTCAGCGGGGACAGCTACAATGAGCAGTTCTTC	CASSFSGDSYNEQFF	.	few	15	TRBJ2-1	TRBV7-2
TGTGCCACCAGTGCCCTCAATGAGCAGTTCTTC	CATSALNEQFF	.	many	11	TRBJ2-1	TRBV24-1
TGTGCCAGCAGGACTACAGGGGCCTCTGGAAACACCATATATTTT	CASRTTGASGNTIYF	TRBD1	many	15	TRBJ1-3	TRBV6-1
TGTGCCAGCAGCGTAGGGATACGGGAGACGCCTAATACGGGCTACACCTTC	CASSVGIRETPNTGYTF	.	.	17	TRBJ1-2	TRBV9
TGTGCCAGCAGCTTAGAGAGAGGATTGTACCAAGAGACCCAGTACTTC	CASSLERGLYQETQYF	.	many	16	TRBJ2-5	TRBV7-2
TGCGCCAGCGCCTCCGGGGGAGGCACAGATACGCAGTATTTT	CASASGGGTDTQYF	.	many	14	TRBJ2-3	TRBV5-1
TGTGCCAGCAGCCTACTAGCGGGGCTTCCCGGGGATACGCAGTATTTT	CASSLLAGLPGDTQYF	TRBD2	many	16	TRBJ2-3	TRBV7-2
TGCGCCAGCAGCAACCGGGCCAAATGGAAGAACACTGAAGCTTTCTTT	CASSNRAKWKNTEAFF	.	many	16	TRBJ1-1	TRBV5-1
TGTGCCAGCAGTCCCGCTAGCGGGAGCACAGATACGCAGTATTTT	CASSPASGSTDTQYF	TRBD2	many	15	TRBJ2-3	TRBV28
TGTGCCAGCAGCCAGGTCCGGGGACGGTACAATGAGCAGTTCTTC	CASSQVRGRYNEQFF	.	few	15	TRBJ2-1	TRBV3-1
TGTGCCAGCAGCGTCATAGCGGGAGGGCCTCCGGAGACCCAGTACTTC	CASSVIAGGPPETQYF	TRBD2	many	16	TRBJ2-5	TRBV5-6
TGTGCCACCCTAGGCCACTCAGGGGAAGAGTACGAAAAACTGTTTTTT	CATLGHSGEEYEKLFF	.	many	16	TRBJ1-4	TRBV28
TGCAGTGCTCTAACGGGGGCCTACAATGAGCAGTTCTTC	CSALTGAYNEQFF	.	many	13	TRBJ2-1	TRBV20-1
TGTGCCAGCAGCTTCGGATACAACCTCCACTTT	CASSFGYNLHF	.	many	11	TRBJ1-6	TRBV5-5
TGTGCCAGCGTGCCGGGGGGGACTAGCACAGATACGCAGTATTTT	CASVPGGTSTDTQYF	TRBD2	many	15	TRBJ2-3	TRBV28
TGCGCCAGCAGCTTGGATGGCAGGGGGCGTTACGAGCAGTACTTC	CASSLDGRGRYEQYF	TRBD1	many	15	TRBJ2-7	TRBV5-1
TGTGCCAGCTCTATTTCCGGGACAGGGAAAGAGACCCAGTACTTC	CASSISGTGKETQYF	TRBD1	.	15	TRBJ2-5	TRBV18
TGTGCCAGCAAAGGGCCCACAGAGACCCAGTACTTC	CASKGPTETQYF	.	many	12	TRBJ2-5	TRBV9
TGCGCCAGTTCGACAGGGGCAAGCACAGATACGCAGTATTTT	CASSTGASTDTQYF	TRBD1	many	14	TRBJ2-3	TRBV5-1
TGCAGTGCTAGCCAGGACGGATACTATGGCTACACCTTC	CSASQDGYYGYTF	.	.	13	TRBJ1-2	TRBV20-1
TGTGCCAGCAGCTTAGCCGGGAACTCTGGAAACACCATATATTTT	CASSLAGNSGNTIYF	.	many	15	TRBJ1-3	TRBV7-9
TGTGCCAGCAGTTACTCAGGGTCAGGAGGGACTGAAGCTTTCTTT	CASSYSGSGGTEAFF	.	many	15	TRBJ1-1	TRBV6-5
TGTGCCAGCAGTGAATCCAACAGAATTTCAGAGACCCAGTACTTC	CASSESNRISETQYF	.	few	15	TRBJ2-5	TRBV25-1